This T cell receptor beta chain is from a study of shared clonotypes between healthy human individuals. Study-level results: Generation probabilities were higher for clonotypes shared across all four sorted-subset donors than for unshared ones. The study sampled only blood, and tissue repertoires likely differ. How much donors shared clonotypes was expected to be affected by sequencing depth.

As concerns this clone: Its antigen is currently unknown.

CD45RO negativity and positive selection for CCR7 defined naive CD8 cells, a population that excluded terminally differentiated effector memory CD45RA+ cells. Every contributor of samples was a Caucasian grown-up residing in Nashville, Tennessee. Clones were read by immunoSEQ multiplex PCR, and TCRdb kept only the in-frame ones, dropping some. The sample carries about 580,000 clones, roughly 98% recorded once. Germline V lookup: CDR1 MNHNS, CDR2 SASEGT. This CDR3 comprises 14 residues. V was shortened by 6 bases and J by 1 base, with 12 bases between the two germline ends. Source material: naive CD8+ T cells sorted from blood. The chain recombines TRBV6-1 with TRBJ1-1; D unclear. The TCR comes from a man younger than 45 in good health. CDR3 coding DNA: TGTGCCAGCAGGTCCCTTGAGGCGAACACTGAAGCTTTCTTT. It yields the protein CASRSLEANTEAFF.